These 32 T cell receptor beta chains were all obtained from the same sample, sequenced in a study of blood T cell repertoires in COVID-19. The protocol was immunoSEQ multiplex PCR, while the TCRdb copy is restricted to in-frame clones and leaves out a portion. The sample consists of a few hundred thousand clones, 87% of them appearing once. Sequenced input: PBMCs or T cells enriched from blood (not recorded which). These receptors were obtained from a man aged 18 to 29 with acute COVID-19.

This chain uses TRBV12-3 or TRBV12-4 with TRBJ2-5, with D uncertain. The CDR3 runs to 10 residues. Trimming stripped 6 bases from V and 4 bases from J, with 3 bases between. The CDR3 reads CASSGETQYF. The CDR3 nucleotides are TGTGCCAGCAGCGGAGAGACCCAGTACTTC.

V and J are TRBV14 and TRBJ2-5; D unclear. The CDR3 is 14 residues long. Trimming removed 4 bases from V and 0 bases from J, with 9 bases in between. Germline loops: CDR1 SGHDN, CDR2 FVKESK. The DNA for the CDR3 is TGTGCCAGCAGCCCGCTCCGGGACCAAGAGACCCAGTACTTC. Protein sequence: CASSPLRDQETQYF.

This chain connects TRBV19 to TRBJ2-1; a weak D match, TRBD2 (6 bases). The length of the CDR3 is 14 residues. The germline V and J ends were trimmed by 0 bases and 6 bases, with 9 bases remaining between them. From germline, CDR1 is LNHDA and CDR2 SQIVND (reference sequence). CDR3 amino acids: CASSIERELNEQFF. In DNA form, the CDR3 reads TGTGCCAGTAGTATAGAGCGGGAACTCAATGAGCAGTTCTTC.

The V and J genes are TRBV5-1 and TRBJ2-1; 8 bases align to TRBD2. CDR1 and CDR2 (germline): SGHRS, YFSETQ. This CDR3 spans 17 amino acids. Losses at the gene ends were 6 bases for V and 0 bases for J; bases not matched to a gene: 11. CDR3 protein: CASTPWIAGSSYNEQFF. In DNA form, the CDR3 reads TGCGCCAGCACCCCCTGGATAGCGGGGAGCTCCTACAATGAGCAGTTCTTC.

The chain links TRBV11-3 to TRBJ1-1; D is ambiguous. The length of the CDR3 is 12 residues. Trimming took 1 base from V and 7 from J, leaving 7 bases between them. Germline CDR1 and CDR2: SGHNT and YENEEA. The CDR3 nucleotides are TGTGCCAGCAGCTTAGCGCGGAATGAAGCTTTCTTT. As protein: CASSLARNEAFF. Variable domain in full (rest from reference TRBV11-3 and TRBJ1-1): EAGVVQSPRYKIIEKKQPVAFWCNPISGHNTLYWYLQNLGQGPELLIRYENEEAVDDSQLPKDRFSAERLKGVDSTLKIQPAELGDSAVYLCASSLARNEAFFGQGTRLTVV.

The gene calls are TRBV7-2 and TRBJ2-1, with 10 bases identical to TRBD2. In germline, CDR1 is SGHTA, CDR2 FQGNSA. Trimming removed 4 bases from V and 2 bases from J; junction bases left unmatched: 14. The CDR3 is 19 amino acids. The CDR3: CASSSSLGGLAETYNEQFF. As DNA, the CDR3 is TGTGCCAGCAGCTCCTCCCTGGGTGGACTAGCGGAGACCTACAATGAGCAGTTCTTC.

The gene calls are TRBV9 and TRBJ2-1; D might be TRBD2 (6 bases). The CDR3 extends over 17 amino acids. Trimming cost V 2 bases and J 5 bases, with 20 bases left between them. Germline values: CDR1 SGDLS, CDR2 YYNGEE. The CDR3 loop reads CASSVEGRLVGDNEQFF. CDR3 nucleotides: TGTGCCAGCAGCGTCGAAGGACGACTAGTGGGCGACAATGAGCAGTTCTTC.

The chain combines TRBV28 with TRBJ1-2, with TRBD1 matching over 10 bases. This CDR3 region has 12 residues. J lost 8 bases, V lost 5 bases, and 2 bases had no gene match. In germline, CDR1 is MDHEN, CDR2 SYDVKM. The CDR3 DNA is TGTGCCAGCAGTCGACAGGGGGCAGGCTACACCTTC. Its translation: CASSRQGAGYTF.

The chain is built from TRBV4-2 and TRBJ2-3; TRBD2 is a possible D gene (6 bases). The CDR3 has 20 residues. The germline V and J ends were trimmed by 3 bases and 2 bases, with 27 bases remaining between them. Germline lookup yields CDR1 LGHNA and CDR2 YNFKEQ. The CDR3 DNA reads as TGTGCCAGCAGCCACACTACAGGCAGTAATCCGGGAGCCCCCACAGATACGCAGTATTTT. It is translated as CASSHTTGSNPGAPTDTQYF.

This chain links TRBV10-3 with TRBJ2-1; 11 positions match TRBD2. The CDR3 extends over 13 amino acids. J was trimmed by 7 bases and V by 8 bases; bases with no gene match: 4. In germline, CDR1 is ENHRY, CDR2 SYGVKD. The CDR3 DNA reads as TGTGCCATCGGCGGGACTAGCGGTAATGAGCAGTTCTTC. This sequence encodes CAIGGTSGNEQFF.

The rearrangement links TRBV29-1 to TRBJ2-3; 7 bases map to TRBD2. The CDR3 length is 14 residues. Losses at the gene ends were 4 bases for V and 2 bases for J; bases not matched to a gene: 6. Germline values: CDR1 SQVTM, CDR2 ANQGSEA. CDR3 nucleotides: TGCAGCGTTGGTGGGCTAGCGGCCACAGATACGCAGTATTTT. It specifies CSVGGLAATDTQYF.

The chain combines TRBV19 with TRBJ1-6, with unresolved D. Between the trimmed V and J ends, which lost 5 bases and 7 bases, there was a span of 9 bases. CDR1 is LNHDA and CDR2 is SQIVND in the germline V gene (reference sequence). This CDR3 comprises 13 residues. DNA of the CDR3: TGTGCCAGTAGTTCCTCTTCGAATTCACCCCTCCACTTT. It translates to CASSSSSNSPLHF.

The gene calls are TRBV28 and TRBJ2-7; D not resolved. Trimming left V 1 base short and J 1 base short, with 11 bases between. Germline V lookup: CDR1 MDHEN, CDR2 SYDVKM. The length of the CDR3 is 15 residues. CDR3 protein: CASSLFGGASYEQYF. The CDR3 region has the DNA TGTGCCAGCAGTTTATTTGGCGGAGCTTCCTACGAGCAGTACTTC.

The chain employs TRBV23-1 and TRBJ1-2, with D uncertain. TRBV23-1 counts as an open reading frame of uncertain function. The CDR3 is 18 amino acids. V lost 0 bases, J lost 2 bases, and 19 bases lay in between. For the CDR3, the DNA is TGCGCCAGCAGTCAATCGTACCGAACATATGGGAGGAACTATGGCTACACCTTC. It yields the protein CASSQSYRTYGRNYGYTF.

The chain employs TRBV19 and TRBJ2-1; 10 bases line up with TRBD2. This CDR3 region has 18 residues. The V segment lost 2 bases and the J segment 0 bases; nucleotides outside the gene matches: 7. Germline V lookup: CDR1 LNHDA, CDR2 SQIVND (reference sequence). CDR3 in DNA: TGTGCCAGTAGTATACGAGCGGGAGGGCGCCACTCCTACAATGAGCAGTTCTTC. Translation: CASSIRAGGRHSYNEQFF.

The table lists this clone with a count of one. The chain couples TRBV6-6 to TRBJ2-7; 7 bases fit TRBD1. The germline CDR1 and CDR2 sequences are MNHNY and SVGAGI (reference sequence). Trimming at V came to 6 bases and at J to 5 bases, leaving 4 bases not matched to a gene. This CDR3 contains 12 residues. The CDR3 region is CASRVQGDEQYF. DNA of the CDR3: TGTGCCAGCAGAGTTCAGGGGGACGAGCAGTACTTC.

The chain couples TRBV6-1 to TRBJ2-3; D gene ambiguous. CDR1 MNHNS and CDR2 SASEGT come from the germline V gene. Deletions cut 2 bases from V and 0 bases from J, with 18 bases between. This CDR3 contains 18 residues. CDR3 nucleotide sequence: TGTGCCAGCAGTGAATCTTCCTGGCCATCGTCTAGCACAGATACGCAGTATTTT. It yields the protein CASSESSWPSSSTDTQYF.

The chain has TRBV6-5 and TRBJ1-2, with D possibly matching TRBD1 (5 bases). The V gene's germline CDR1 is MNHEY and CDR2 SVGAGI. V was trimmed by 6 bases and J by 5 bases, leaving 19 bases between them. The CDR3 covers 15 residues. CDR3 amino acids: CASRKYQGAEYGYTF. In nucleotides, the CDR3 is TGTGCCAGCAGGAAATATCAGGGTGCGGAATATGGCTACACCTTC.

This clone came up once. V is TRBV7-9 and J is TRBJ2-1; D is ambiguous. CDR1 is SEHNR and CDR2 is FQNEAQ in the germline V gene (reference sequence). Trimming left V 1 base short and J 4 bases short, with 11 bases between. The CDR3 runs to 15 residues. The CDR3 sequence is CASSLVPSIYNEQFF. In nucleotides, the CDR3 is TGTGCCAGCAGCTTAGTACCAAGCATTTACAATGAGCAGTTCTTC.

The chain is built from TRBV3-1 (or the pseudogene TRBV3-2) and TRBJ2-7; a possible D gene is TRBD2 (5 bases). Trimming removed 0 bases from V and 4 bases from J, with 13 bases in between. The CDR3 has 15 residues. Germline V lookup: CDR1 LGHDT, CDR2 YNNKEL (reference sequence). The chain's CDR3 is CASSQDAGRPYEQYF. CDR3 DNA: TGTGCCAGCAGCCAAGATGCGGGCAGACCTTACGAGCAGTACTTC.

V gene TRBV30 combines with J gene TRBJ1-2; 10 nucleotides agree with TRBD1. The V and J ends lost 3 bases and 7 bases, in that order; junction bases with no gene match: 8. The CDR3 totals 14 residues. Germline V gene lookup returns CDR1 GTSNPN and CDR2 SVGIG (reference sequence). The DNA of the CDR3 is TGTGCCTGGAGCCGGGGACAGGGGATCTCTGGCTACACCTTC. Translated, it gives CAWSRGQGISGYTF. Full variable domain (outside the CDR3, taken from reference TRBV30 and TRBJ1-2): SQTIHQWPATLVQPVGSPLSLECTVEGTSNPNLYWYRQAAGRGLQLLFYSVGIGQISSEVPQNLSASRPQDRQFILSSKKLLLSDSGFYLCAWSRGQGISGYTFGSGTRLTVV.

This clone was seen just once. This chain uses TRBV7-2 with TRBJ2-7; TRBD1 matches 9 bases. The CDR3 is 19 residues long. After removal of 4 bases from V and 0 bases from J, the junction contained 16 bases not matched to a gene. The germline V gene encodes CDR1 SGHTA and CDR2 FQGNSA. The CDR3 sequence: CASSSATPTPGQGSYEQYF. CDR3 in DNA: TGTGCCAGCAGCTCAGCGACACCAACTCCGGGACAGGGCTCCTACGAGCAGTACTTC.

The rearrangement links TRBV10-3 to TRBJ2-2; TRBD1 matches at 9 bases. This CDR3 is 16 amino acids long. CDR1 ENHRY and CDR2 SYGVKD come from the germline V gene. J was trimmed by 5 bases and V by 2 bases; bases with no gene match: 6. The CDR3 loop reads CAISESTGGRTGELFF. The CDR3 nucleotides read TGTGCCATCAGTGAGAGCACAGGGGGCCGAACCGGGGAGCTGTTTTTT.

The CDR3 here is CASSRPGGGLAFLRETQYF. In DNA, the CDR3 is TGTGCCAGCAGCCGGCCTGGCGGCGGACTAGCGTTTCTTCGGGAGACCCAGTACTTC. This chain links TRBV11-2 with TRBJ2-5, with 9 bases fitting TRBD2. The germline gives CDR1 SGHAT, CDR2 FQNNGV. V was clipped by 5 bases and J by 5 bases; unmatched bases: 21. This CDR3 contains 19 residues.

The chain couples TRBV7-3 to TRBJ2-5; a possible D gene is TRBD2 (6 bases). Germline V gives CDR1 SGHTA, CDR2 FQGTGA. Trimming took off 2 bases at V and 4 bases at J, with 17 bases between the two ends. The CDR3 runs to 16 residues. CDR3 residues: CASSLGQVGAGETQYF. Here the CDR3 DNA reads TGTGCCAGCAGCTTAGGTCAAGTGGGAGCGGGAGAGACCCAGTACTTC.

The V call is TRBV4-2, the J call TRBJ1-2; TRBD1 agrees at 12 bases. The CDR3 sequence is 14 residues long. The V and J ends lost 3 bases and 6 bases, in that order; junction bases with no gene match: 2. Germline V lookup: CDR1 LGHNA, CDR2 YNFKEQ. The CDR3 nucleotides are TGTGCCAGCAGCCAGGGGACAGGGGGCAATGGCTACACCTTC. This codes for CASSQGTGGNGYTF.

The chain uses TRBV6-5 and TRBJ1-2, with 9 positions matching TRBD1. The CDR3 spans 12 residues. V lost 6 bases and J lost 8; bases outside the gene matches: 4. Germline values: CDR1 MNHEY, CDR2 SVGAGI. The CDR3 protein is CASSLGQGGYTF. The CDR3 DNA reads TGTGCCAGCAGCCTGGGACAGGGCGGCTACACCTTC.

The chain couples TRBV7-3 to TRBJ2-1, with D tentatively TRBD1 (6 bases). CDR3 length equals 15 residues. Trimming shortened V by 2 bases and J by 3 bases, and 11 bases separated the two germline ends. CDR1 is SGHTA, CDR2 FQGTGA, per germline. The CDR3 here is CASSLSVTGYNEQFF. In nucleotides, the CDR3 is TGTGCCAGCAGCTTATCCGTGACAGGCTACAATGAGCAGTTCTTC. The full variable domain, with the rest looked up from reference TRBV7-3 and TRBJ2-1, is GAGVSQTPSNKVTEKGKYVELRCDPISGHTALYWYRQSLGQGPEFLIYFQGTGAADDSGLPNDRFFAVRPEGSVSTLKIQRTERGDSAVYLCASSLSVTGYNEQFFGPGTRLTVL.

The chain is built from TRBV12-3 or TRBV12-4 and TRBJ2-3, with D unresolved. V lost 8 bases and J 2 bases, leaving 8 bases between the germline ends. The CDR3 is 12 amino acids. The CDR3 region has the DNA TGTGCCAGCGGCGGAGACACAGATACGCAGTATTTT. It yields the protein CASGGDTDTQYF.

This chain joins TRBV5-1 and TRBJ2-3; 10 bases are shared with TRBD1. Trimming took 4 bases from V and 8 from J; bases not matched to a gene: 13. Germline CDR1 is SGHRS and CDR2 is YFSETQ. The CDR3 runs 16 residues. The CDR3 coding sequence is TGCGCCAGCAGCCTAGGACAGGGGGTATCCTTGGGTACGCAGTATTTT. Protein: CASSLGQGVSLGTQYF.

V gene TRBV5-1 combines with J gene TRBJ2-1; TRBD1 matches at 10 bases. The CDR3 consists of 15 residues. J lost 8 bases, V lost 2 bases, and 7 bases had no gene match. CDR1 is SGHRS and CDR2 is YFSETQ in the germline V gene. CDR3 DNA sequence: TGCGCCAGCAGCTTCCGGGACAGGGGTTTGTATGAGCAGTTCTTC. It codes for CASSFRDRGLYEQFF.

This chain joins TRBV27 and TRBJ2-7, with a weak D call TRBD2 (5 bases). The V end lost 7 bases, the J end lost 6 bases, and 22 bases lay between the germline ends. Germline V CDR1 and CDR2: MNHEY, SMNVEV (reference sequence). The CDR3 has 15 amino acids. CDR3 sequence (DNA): TGTGCCAGCACCAACCTAGGGAGAGGCAACAGCGAGCAGTACTTC. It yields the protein CASTNLGRGNSEQYF.